This paragraph reports one T cell receptor beta chain. Its antigen is unknown. Base qualities are not recorded, but no much larger clone differs from it by a single base. Library method: PCR. TCRdb names Illumina HiSeq 2500 as the instrument used. Molecular barcoding was employed in the preparation of TCR libraries, with unique molecular identifiers being used to normalize TCRbeta repertoire quantification. TCRdb applied fastp at Q25 and MiXCR to the public reads, then kept only in-frame beta chains. Records with the same CDR3 protein are collapsed into one entry carrying the most frequent genes and DNA. Here the sample has around 380,000 distinct CDR3 sequences; under 13% occur a single time. The ten biggest clones cover approximately 5% of the sample. The data stem from a study of T-cell reconstitution after alpha-beta-depleted transplantation in children (dated by TCRdb to 2016 to 2018). About the study as a whole: The study quantitatively tracked T-cell immune reconstitution after TCRalphabeta/CD19-depleted allogeneic hematopoietic cell transplantation in children using TCR repertoire profiling.

This sample comprised PBMCs from the stem cell graft donor, obtained from the stem cell graft. This TCR came from a human donor who donated a stem cell graft to a child with acute myeloid leukemia.

The CDR3 corresponds to CASSQGDRGFTDTQYF. The nucleotide sequence is given as TGTGCCAGCAGCCAAGGGGACAGGGGGTTTACAGATACGCAGTATTTT. The chain is made from TRBV4-2 and TRBJ2-3, with TRBD1 matching 11 junction bases. The CDR3 numbers 16 residues from cysteine through phenylalanine. This entry keeps only the CDR3 DNA: 48 bases, framed from base 1. Unmatched junction bases come to 3, with V trimmed by 1 base and J by 3 bases. The germline V gene provides CDR1 LGHNA and CDR2 YNFKEQ.